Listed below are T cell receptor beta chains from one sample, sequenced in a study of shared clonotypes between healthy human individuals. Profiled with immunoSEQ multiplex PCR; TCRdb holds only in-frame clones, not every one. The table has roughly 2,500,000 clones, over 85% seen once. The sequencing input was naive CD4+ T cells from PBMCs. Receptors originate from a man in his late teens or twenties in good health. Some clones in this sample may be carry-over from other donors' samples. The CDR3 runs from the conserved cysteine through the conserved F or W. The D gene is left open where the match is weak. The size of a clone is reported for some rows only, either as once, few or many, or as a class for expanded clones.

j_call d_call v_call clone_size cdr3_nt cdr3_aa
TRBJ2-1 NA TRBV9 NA TGTGCCAGCAGCGTAGTAGGAGGGACTTCCTACAATGAGCAGTTCTTC CASSVVGGTSYNEQFF
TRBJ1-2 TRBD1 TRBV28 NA TGTGCCAGCACTCTCAACAGGGGCCCGGGGTTTGGCTACACCTTC CASTLNRGPGFGYTF
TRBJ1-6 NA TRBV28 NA TGTGCCAGCGGGCCTCTCGCTGATTCACCCCTCCACTTT CASGPLADSPLHF
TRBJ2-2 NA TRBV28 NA TGTGCCTCCCGCGCCGAGACCGGGGAGCTGTTTTTT CASRAETGELFF
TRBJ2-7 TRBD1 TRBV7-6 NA TGTGCCAGCAGCCAACTGGGACAGGGGGCGGGCGAGCAGTACTTC CASSQLGQGAGEQYF
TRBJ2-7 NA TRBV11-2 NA TGTGCCAGCAGCTTAGTGGCAGGGGAGATCTACGAGCAGTACTTC CASSLVAGEIYEQYF
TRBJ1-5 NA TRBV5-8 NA TGTGCCAGCAACTTTCCTCCAGTGAATCAGCCCCAGCATTTT CASNFPPVNQPQHF
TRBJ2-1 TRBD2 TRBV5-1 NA TGCGCCAGCAGCATTCTAGCGGACTACAATGAGCAGTTCTTC CASSILADYNEQFF
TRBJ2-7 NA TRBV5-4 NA TGTGCCAGCAGCCCAGGACAGAACCACGAGCAGTACTTC CASSPGQNHEQYF
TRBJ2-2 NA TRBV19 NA TGTGCCTCCCGGCGGGGTACGAACACCGGGGAGCTGTTTTTT CASRRGTNTGELFF
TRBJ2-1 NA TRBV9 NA TGTGCCAGCAGCGCCAGACTAGCCTACAATGAGCAGTTCTTC CASSARLAYNEQFF
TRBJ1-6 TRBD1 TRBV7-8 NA TGTGCCAGCAATCCGGGACAGGGTAATTCACCCCTCCACTTT CASNPGQGNSPLHF
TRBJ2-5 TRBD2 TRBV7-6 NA TGTGCCAGCAGCCCTAGCGGGAGGCGAGAGACCCAGTACTTC CASSPSGRRETQYF
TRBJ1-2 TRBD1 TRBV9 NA TGTGCCAGCAGCCCCAGACGCAGGGGGCTAAATGGCTACACCTTC CASSPRRRGLNGYTF
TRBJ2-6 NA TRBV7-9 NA TGTGTGGGAAGCTCTGGGGCCAACGTCCTGACTTTC CVGSSGANVLTF
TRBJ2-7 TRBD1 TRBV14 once TGTGCCAGCAGCCAAGAGGGGTGGACAGGGTCGGCCGAGCAGTACTTC CASSQEGWTGSAEQYF
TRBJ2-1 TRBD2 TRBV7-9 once TGTGCCAGCAGTTCTGGACTAGCGACCACCTACAATGAGCAGTTCTTC CASSSGLATTYNEQFF
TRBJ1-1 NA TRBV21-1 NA TGTGCCAGCAGCAAATCGGCGAGACAGGAGAACACTGAAGCTTTCTTT CASSKSARQENTEAFF
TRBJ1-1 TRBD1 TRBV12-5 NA TGTGCTAGTGGTTTGGTACTTGGTAGTACAGGGGGCATGAACACTGAAGCTTTCTTT CASGLVLGSTGGMNTEAFF
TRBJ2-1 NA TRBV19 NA TGTGCCAGTAGTATAGTAGCGACGACCTACAATGAGCAGTTCTTC CASSIVATTYNEQFF
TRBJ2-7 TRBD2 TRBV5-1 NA TGCGCCAGCAGCCTCGATGGGACTAGCGGGTCCTACGAGCAGTACTTC CASSLDGTSGSYEQYF
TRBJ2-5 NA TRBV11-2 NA TGTGCCAGCAGCTTAGTAATTGTGGGGGGAGGCCTCCAAGAGACCCAGTACTTC CASSLVIVGGGLQETQYF
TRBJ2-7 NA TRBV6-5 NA TGTGCCAGCAGTTACTCGGGCGGGGAAACCTACGAGCAGTACTTC CASSYSGGETYEQYF
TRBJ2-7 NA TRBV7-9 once TGTGCCAGCAGCTTTCCCGGGACCGGAGCCTACGAGCAGTACTTC CASSFPGTGAYEQYF
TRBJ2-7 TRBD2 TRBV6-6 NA TGTGCCAGCACCCGTGGGGGGGCCTACGAGCAGTACTTC CASTRGGAYEQYF
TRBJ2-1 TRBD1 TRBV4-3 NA TGCGCCAGCAGCCAAGAAGGGAACAGGGGTACTGAGCAGTTCTTC CASSQEGNRGTEQFF
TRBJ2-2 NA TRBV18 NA TGTGCCAGCTCACCACCCGGAGTGAACACCGGGGAGCTGTTTTTT CASSPPGVNTGELFF
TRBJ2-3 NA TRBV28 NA TGTGCCAGCCTCCGGGACGCTGGGGTGGATACGCAGTATTTT CASLRDAGVDTQYF
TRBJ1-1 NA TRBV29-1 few TGCAGCGTTGAATCTAACACTGAAGCTTTCTTT CSVESNTEAFF
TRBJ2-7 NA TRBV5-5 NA TGTGCCAGCAGCATTAGTCCCGGGGTTCTCGTCTACGAGCAGTACTTC CASSISPGVLVYEQYF
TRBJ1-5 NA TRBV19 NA TGTGCCAGTAGTCTCCGACACCCGTATAGCAATCAGCCCCAGCATTTT CASSLRHPYSNQPQHF
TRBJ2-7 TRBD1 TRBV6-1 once TGTGCCAGCAGTGCCCAGGACAGGGATTACGAGCAGTACTTC CASSAQDRDYEQYF
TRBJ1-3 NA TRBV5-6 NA TGTGCCAGCAGTCCCCAAACGAGCTCTGGAAACACCATATATTTT CASSPQTSSGNTIYF
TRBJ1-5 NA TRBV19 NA TGTGCCAGTAGTAACCCTCCCGGGGGTGCAAATCAGCCCCAGCATTTT CASSNPPGGANQPQHF
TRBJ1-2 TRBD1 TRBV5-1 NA TGCGCCAGCTCTCGAAGACAGGGGAAACCTGAAGGCGGATATGGCTACACCTTC CASSRRQGKPEGGYGYTF
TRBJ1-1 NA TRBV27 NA TGTGCCAGCAGTTCCCCGACTCCGCCTAACACTGAAGCTTTCTTT CASSSPTPPNTEAFF
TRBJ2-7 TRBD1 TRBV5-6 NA TGTGCCAGCAGCTTAGGGACAGGGGGCGCAGTGCAGTACTTC CASSLGTGGAVQYF
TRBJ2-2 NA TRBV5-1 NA TGCGCCAGCAGCGACCACAGTCTCGCCGGGGAGCTGTTTTTT CASSDHSLAGELFF
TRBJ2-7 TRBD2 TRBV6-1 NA TGTGCCAGCAGTGAATGGCTAGCGGGGAACTCCTACGAGCAGTACTTC CASSEWLAGNSYEQYF
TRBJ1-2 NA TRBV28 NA TGTGCCAGCATTAAGAGGCGACTCAATAACTATGGCTACACCTTC CASIKRRLNNYGYTF